This paragraph reports one T cell receptor beta chain. What it binds is unknown. A junction boundary mismatches the germline segment, possibly from a read error. The sample comes from a study of blood T cells in healthy people across ages. Through a sample-barcoded 5' primer and a J-beta primer mix, a second PCR was run for about 6 to 12 cycles. Every cDNA molecule carried a tag from a template-switch adaptor bearing 12 random nucleotides. Each CDR3 protein is one row after TCRdb ran MiXCR on the 5' RACE reads. This table has over 950,000 distinct CDR3 sequences, 51% appearing once. Healthy Caucasian individuals from Russia aged about 6 to 90 were enrolled as donors. The study isolated at least 6 million PBMCs from each sample. Notes on the study in general: Donor CMV infection status was unknown, possibly confounding age-related changes in expanded clonotypes.

The sequencing input was blood. The clonotype originates from a woman between 55 and 75 years old in good health.

The CDR3 DNA sequence: TGTGCCGCCAGCAGAGATAGGCAGGGGGACTACGAGCAGTACTTC. Residues: CAASRDRQGDYEQYF. The chain employs TRBV15 and TRBJ2-7; 7 bases match TRBD1. The CDR3 runs 15 residues. CDR1 is LNHNV and CDR2 is YYDKDF in the germline V gene (reference sequence).